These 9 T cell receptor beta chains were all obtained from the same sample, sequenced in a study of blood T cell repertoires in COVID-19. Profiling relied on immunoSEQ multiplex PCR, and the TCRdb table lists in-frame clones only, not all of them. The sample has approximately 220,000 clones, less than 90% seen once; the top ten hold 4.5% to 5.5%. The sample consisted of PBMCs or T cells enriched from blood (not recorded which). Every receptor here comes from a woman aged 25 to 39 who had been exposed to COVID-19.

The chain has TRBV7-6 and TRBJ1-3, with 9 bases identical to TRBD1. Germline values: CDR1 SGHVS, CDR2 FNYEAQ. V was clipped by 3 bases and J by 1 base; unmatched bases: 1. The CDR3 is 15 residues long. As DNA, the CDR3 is TGTGCCAGCAGCTTTGACAGGGGGTCTGGAAACACCATATATTTT. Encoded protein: CASSFDRGSGNTIYF.

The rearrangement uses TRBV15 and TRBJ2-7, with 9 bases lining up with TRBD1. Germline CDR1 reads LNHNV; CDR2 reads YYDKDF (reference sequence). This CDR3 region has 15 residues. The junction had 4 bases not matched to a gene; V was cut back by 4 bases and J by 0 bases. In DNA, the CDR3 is TGTGCCACCAGCACCGACAGGGGGGGCTCCTACGAGCAGTACTTC. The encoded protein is CATSTDRGGSYEQYF.

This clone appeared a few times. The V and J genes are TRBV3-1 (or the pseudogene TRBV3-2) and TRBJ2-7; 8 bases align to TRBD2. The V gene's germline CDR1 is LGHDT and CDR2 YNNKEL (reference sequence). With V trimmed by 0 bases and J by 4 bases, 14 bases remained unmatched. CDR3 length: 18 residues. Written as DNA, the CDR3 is TGTGCCAGCAGCCAAGATCGTTCGGGGAGAAGCGGGGGTTACGAGCAGTACTTC. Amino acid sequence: CASSQDRSGRSGGYEQYF.

The CDR3 spells CASSTPGLAKNIQYF. DNA for the CDR3: TGTGCCAGTAGTACCCCAGGCCTAGCCAAAAACATTCAGTACTTC. V usage is TRBV19 and J usage is TRBJ2-4; no definite D call. V was trimmed by 4 bases and J by 0 bases, leaving 10 bases between them. The CDR3 loop spans 15 amino acids. Germline V lookup: CDR1 LNHDA, CDR2 SQIVND (reference sequence).

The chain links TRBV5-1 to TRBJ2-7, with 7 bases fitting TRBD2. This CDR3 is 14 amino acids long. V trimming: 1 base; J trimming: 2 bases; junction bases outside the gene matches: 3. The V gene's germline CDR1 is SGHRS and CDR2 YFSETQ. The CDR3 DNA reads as TGCGCCAGCAGCTTGTCTGGGACTACCTACGAGCAGTACTTC. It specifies CASSLSGTTYEQYF.

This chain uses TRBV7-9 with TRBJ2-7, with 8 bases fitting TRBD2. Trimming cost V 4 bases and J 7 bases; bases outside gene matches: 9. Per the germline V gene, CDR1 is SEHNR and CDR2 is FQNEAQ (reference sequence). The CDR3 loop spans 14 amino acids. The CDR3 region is CASSSRTSLREQYF. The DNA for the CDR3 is TGTGCCAGCAGCTCCAGGACTAGCCTGCGTGAGCAGTACTTC.

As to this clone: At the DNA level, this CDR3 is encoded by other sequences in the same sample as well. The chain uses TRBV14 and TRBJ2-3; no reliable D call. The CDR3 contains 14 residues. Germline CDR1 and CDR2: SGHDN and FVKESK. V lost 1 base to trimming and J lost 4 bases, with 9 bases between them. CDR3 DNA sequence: TGTGCCAGCAGCCAAGGGGCCCGTTCAGATACGCAGTATTTT. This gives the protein CASSQGARSDTQYF.

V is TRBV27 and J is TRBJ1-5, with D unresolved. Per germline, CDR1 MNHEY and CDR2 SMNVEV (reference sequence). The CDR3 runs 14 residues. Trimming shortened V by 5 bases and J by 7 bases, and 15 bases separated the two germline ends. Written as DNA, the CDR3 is TGTGCCAGCAGTCCACGTGGAGGCTGGCAGCCCCAGCATTTT. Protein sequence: CASSPRGGWQPQHF.

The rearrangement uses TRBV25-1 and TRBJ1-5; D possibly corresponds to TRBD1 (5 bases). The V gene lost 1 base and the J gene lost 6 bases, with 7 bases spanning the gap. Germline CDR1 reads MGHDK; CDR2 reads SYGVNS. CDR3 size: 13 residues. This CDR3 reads CASSELRGQPQHF. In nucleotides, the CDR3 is TGTGCCAGCAGTGAATTAAGGGGTCAGCCCCAGCATTTT. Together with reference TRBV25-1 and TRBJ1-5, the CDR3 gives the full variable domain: EADIYQTPRYLVIGTGKKITLECSQTMGHDKMYWYQQDPGMELHLIHYSYGVNSTEKGDLSSESTVSRIRTEHFPLTLESARPSHTSQYLCASSELRGQPQHFGDGTRLSIL.